This T cell receptor beta chain stems from a study of OX40 agonist ivuxolimab in advanced cancers. Study findings and constraints: Partial responders dosed at 0.1-3.0 mg/kg displayed clonal expansion ranking among the lowest. Some patients who did not respond also had low normalized T-cell clonal expansion.

Notes on this clone: Its specificity is not known.

Assay used: immunoSEQ multiplex PCR; TCRdb lists only in-frame clones, some missing. The sample has tens of thousands of clones, roughly nine tenths seen once. Per the germline V gene, CDR1 is MNHNY and CDR2 is SVGAGI (reference sequence). The CDR3 sequence is 15 residues long. V was pared by 5 bases and J by 5 bases, with 19 bases between. The receptor's source is an adult with an advanced solid tumor such as melanoma, head and neck, liver or kidney cancer. The sample in question was CD4+ or CD8+ T cells sorted from blood, obtained in a trial of the OX40 agonist ivuxolimab. V and J are TRBV6-6 and TRBJ2-7, with D perhaps TRBD2 (5 bases). The CDR3 region has the DNA TGTGCCAGCAGTAGTGGCGGGCCTCGCCTTCACGAGCAGTACTTC. Its protein product is CASSSGGPRLHEQYF.